Listed below are T cell receptor beta chains from one sample, sequenced in a study of blood T cell repertoires in COVID-19. Sequencing was performed with immunoSEQ multiplex PCR; in TCRdb, only in-frame clones are kept and a portion is missing. In the table there are 90,000 or so clones, about 84% of which are singletons. Sequenced input: peripheral blood. The receptors here all came from a man older than 75 with active or convalescent COVID-19. Both conserved end residues are part of each CDR3.

j_call v_call cdr3_aa
TRBJ2-7 TRBV5-4 CASSPRREGPYEQYF
TRBJ2-7 TRBV6-5 CASRREYEQYF
TRBJ1-6 TRBV28 CASGQGSTGNSYNSPLHF
TRBJ1-1 TRBV9 CASSGGQVMNTEAFF
TRBJ2-2 TRBV2 CASTESGVGELFF
TRBJ1-5 TRBV30 CAWSVAGRPGPPQHF
TRBJ1-2 TRBV4-1 CASSLPWDRGNYGYTF
TRBJ2-5 TRBV7-2 CASSMDRGYSETQYF
TRBJ1-2 TRBV5-4 CASSLPGQGVYGYTF
TRBJ1-2 TRBV6-4 CASSRTGSGGYTF
TRBJ2-7 TRBV4-3 CASSQARSGGAYEQYF
TRBJ2-7 TRBV9 CASSALGAGGLPEQYF
TRBJ2-5 TRBV15 CATGRGAQETQYF
TRBJ2-2 TRBV4-3 CASSPDYLLTGELFF
TRBJ2-1 TRBV5-1 CASSLVGQNNEQFF
TRBJ1-5 TRBV4-1 CASSQDRQVNQPQHF
TRBJ1-5 TRBV5-8 CASSLGQGQGNQPQHF
TRBJ2-7 TRBV5-4 CASSQWGGYEQYF
TRBJ2-1 TRBV12-3/TRBV12-4 CASTLTSRNEQFF
TRBJ2-5 TRBV5-5 CASSSGLAATQETQYF
TRBJ2-3 TRBV9 CASSQGYGSRSTDTQYF
TRBJ1-5 TRBV12-3/TRBV12-4 CASSITGVQPQHF
TRBJ1-2 TRBV21-1 CASSITGDRRFYGYTF
TRBJ2-6 TRBV7-6 CASSLTAGTGANVLTF
TRBJ2-3 TRBV4-1 CASSQAPHLAGATDTQYF
TRBJ2-5 TRBV3-1/TRBV3-2 CASSHRSLETQYF
TRBJ1-5 TRBV19 CASSGNHRGGNSNQPQHF
TRBJ2-1 TRBV6-5 CASRTPGQGTGEQFF
TRBJ2-6 TRBV6-2/TRBV6-3 CASSRTGGTGANVLTF
TRBJ2-5 TRBV11-3 CASSLDPRADPYQETQYF
TRBJ1-4 TRBV2 CASRGDRVNEKLFF
TRBJ2-1 TRBV6-1 CASSRGHHTDEQFF
TRBJ1-1 TRBV25-1 CASRRDRGVITEAFF
TRBJ2-7 TRBV20-1 CSGGEGYEQYF
TRBJ2-1 TRBV11-3 CASSLGTFSYNEQFF
TRBJ2-2 TRBV7-8 CASSQWRIGSGELFF
TRBJ1-5 TRBV27 CASSLGPGGLGQPQHF
TRBJ1-5 TRBV7-8 CASSPPGGQHF
TRBJ2-2 TRBV4-1 CASSTLDMGLATGELFF
TRBJ2-1 TRBV19 CASSIGGGRGGTEQFF
TRBJ1-1 TRBV9 CASSVGPQGANTEAFF
TRBJ2-3 TRBV14 CASSQERSTDTQYF
TRBJ1-2 TRBV19 CASSIGSAGQKAYGYTF
TRBJ2-3 TRBV18 CASSPVGAIDTQYF
TRBJ1-6 TRBV10-3 CAINGQINNSPLHF
TRBJ1-5 TRBV27 CASRRTNSNQPQHF
TRBJ1-1 TRBV10-3 CAISERTGAKNTEAFF
TRBJ1-3 TRBV4-3 CASSQTGRVGGNTIYF
TRBJ1-2 TRBV30 CASSGTGGYGYTF
TRBJ2-4 TRBV15 CATSTGGEGPKNIQYF